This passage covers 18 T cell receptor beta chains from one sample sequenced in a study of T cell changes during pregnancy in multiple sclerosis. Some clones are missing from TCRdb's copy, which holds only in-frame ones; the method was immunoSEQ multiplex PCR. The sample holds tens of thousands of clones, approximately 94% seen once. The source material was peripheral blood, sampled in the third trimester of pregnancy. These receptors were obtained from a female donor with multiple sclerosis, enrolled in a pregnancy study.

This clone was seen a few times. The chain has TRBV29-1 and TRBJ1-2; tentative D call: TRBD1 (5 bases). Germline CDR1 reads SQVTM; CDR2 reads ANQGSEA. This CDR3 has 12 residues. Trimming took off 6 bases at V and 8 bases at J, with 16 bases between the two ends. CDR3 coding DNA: TGCAGCGTCGCCGACAGTGCCGAGGGCTACACCTTC. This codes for CSVADSAEGYTF. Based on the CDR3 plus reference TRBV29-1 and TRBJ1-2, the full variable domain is SAVISQKPSRDICQRGTSLTIQCQVDSQVTMMFWYRQQPGQSLTLIATANQGSEATYESGFVIDKFPISRPNLTFSTLTVSNMSPEDSSIYLCSVADSAEGYTFGSGTRLTVV.

DNA for the CDR3: TGTGCCAGCAGCATAGACAGGGTTTATGGCTACACCTTC. It is translated as CASSIDRVYGYTF. The V call is TRBV7-2, the J call TRBJ1-2; TRBD1 matches 7 bases. The CDR3 consists of 13 residues. From germline, CDR1 is SGHTA and CDR2 FQGNSA. Trimming at V came to 5 bases and at J to 5 bases, leaving 5 bases not matched to a gene.

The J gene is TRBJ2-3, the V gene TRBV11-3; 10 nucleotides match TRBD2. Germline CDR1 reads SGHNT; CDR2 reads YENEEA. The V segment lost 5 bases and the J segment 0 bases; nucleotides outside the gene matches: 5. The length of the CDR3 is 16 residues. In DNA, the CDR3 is TGTGCCAGCAGCCCCGGACTAGCGGCTAGCACAGATACGCAGTATTTT. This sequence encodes CASSPGLAASTDTQYF.

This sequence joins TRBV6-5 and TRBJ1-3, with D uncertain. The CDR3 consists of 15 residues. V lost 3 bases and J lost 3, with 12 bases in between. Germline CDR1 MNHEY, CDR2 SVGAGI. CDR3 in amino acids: CASSYSVSLGNTIYF. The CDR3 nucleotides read TGTGCCAGCAGTTATTCAGTTTCCCTTGGAAACACCATATATTTT.

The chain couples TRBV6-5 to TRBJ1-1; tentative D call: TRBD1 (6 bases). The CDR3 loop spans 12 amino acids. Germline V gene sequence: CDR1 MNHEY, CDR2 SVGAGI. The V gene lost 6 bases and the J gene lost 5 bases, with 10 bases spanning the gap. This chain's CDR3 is CASSPTGTEAFF. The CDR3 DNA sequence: TGTGCCAGCAGCCCTACAGGGACTGAAGCTTTCTTT.

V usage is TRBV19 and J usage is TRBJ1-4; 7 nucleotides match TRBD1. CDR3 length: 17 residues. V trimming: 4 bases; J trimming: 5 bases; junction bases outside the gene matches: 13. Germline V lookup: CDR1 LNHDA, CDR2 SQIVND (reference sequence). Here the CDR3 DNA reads TGTGCCAGTAGTACCACAAACCGGGACAGCAGCAATGAAAAACTGTTTTTT. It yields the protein CASSTTNRDSSNEKLFF.

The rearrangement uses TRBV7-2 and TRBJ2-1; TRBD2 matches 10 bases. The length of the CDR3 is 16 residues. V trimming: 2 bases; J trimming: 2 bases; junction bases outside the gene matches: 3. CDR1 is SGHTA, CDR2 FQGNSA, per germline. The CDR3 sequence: CASSLLAGAPYNEQFF. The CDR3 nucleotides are TGTGCCAGCAGCTTACTAGCGGGGGCCCCCTACAATGAGCAGTTCTTC.

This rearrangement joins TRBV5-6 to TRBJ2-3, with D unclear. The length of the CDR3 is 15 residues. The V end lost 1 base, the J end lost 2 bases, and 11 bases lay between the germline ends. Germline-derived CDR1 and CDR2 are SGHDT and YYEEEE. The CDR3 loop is CASSLIGQATDTQYF. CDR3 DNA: TGTGCCAGCAGCTTGATAGGTCAGGCCACAGATACGCAGTATTTT.

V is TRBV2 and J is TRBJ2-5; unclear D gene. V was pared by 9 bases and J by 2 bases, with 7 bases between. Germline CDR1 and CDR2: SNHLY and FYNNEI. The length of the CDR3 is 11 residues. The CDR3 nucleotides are TGTGCCAGTCGCGTTCAAGAGACCCAGTACTTC. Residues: CASRVQETQYF.

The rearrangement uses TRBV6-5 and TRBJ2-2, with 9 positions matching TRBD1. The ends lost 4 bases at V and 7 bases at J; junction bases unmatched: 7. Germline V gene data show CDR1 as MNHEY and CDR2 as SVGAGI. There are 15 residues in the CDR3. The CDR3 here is CASSLMGQGNGELFF. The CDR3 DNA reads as TGTGCCAGCAGTTTAATGGGACAGGGCAACGGGGAGCTGTTTTTT.

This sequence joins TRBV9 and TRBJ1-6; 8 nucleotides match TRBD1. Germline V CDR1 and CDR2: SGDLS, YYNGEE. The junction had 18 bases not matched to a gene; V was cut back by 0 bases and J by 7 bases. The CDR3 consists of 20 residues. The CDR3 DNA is TGTGCCAGCAGCGTAGCAGCCCAATCTGCAGGGGGCGGAAGGAATTCACCCCTCCACTTT. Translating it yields CASSVAAQSAGGGRNSPLHF. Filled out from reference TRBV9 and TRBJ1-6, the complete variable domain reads DSGVTQTPKHLITATGQRVTLRCSPRSGDLSVYWYQQSLDQGLQFLIQYYNGEERAKGNILERFSAQQFPDLHSELNLSSLELGDSALYFCASSVAAQSAGGGRNSPLHFGNGTRLTVT.

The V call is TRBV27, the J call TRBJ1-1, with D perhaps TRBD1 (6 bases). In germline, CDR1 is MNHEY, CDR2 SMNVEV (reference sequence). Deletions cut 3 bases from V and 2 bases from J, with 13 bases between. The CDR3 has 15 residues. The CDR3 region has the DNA TGTGCCAGCAGTTTGGTCCCGGGACACAACACTGAAGCTTTCTTT. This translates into CASSLVPGHNTEAFF.

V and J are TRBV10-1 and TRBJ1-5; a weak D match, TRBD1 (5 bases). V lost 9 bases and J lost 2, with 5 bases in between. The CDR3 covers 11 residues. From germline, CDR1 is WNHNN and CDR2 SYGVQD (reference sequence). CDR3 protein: CARQGNQPQHF. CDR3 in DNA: TGCGCCAGACAGGGCAATCAGCCCCAGCATTTT.

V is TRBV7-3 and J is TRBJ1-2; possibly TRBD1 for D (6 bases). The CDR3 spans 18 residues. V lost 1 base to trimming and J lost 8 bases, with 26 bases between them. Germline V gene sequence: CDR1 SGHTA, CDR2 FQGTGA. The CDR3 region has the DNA TGTGCCAGCAGCTTAAGGGGGCGTTCTCTCCGGACCGGAGGCGGCTACACCTTC. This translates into CASSLRGRSLRTGGGYTF.

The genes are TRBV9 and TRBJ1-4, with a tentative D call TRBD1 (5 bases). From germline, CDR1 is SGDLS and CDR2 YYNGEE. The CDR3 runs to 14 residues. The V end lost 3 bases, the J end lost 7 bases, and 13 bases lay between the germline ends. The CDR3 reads CASSDGGRVEKLFF. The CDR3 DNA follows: TGTGCCAGCAGCGATGGGGGGAGGGTTGAAAAACTGTTTTTT.

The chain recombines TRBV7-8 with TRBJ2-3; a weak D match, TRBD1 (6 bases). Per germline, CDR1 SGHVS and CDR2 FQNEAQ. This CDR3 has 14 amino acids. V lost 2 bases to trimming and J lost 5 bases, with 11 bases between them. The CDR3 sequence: CASSLPTGLDTQYF. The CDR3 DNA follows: TGTGCCAGCAGCTTACCCACAGGGTTAGATACGCAGTATTTT.

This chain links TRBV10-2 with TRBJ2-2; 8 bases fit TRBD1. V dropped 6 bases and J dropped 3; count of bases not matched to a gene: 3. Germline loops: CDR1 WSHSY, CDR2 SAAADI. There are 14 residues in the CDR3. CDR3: CASSGQGYTGELFF. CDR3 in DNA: TGCGCCAGCAGCGGACAGGGTTACACCGGGGAGCTGTTTTTT.

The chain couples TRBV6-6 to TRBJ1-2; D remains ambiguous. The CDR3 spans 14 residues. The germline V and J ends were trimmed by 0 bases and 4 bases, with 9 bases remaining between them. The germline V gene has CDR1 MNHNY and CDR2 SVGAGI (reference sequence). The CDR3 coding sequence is TGTGCCAGCAGTTACTCCCTGGGCAGCTATGGCTACACCTTC. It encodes CASSYSLGSYGYTF.